The 31 T cell receptor beta chains listed next were all sequenced from one sample in a study of T cells in Graves' hyperthyroidism and ophthalmopathy. What was amplified from RNA transcripts were TCR beta CDR3 regions. A first-round RT-PCR of the TCR CDR3 used the HTBI primer set. TCRdb independently ran MiXCR on the multiplex PCR reads; one entry per CDR3 protein. This sample carries about 840,000 distinct CDR3 sequences, more than 30% of them seen once, and the ten largest clones take roughly 8.3%. Sequencing was carried out using blood. Receptors originate from a young man with Graves' hyperthyroidism.

The sample holds one count of this clonotype. This chain joins TRBV7-2 and TRBJ2-3; TRBD2 matches at 8 bases. The CDR3 runs 16 residues. After removal of 4 bases from V and 6 bases from J, the junction contained 12 bases not matched to a gene. Germline V gene sequence: CDR1 SGHTA, CDR2 FQGNSA. The CDR3 region has the DNA TGTGCCAGCAGCTCCAAATCCAGCGGGGGAAGGGATACGCAGTATTTT. Protein: CASSSKSSGGRDTQYF.

This clonotype occurred a few times. The V and J genes are TRBV7-2 and TRBJ2-7; 8 bases map to TRBD2. CDR1 SGHTA and CDR2 FQGNSA come from the germline V gene. V lost 4 bases and J lost 3; bases outside the gene matches: 5. CDR3 size: 14 residues. CDR3 coding DNA: TGTGCCAGCAGCTCCTTCCGGGAGGGCTACGAGCAGTACTTC. Residues: CASSSFREGYEQYF.

This chain uses TRBV6-5 with TRBJ1-1; the D gene is possibly TRBD1 (6 bases). Trimming removed 5 bases from V and 0 bases from J, with 13 bases in between. CDR3 length equals 15 residues. Per the germline V gene, CDR1 is MNHEY and CDR2 is SVGAGI. DNA for the CDR3: TGTGCCAGCAGTAAACGGGACACCTTGAACACTGAAGCTTTCTTT. Amino acids: CASSKRDTLNTEAFF.

This chain links TRBV10-3 with TRBJ2-5; D is perhaps TRBD2 (6 bases). Trimming pared 6 bases from V and 7 bases from J, leaving 12 bases between. This CDR3 contains 12 residues. Per the germline V gene, CDR1 is ENHRY and CDR2 is SYGVKD. The CDR3 sequence is CAIRGTGGTQYF. CDR3 bases: TGTGCCATCAGGGGGACCGGGGGGACCCAGTACTTC.

This clonotype has ten or more counts. An end of the junction differs from the germline gene, which may be a read error. This chain links TRBV15 with TRBJ1-4; 7 bases line up with TRBD1. The CDR3 spans 13 residues. Germline CDR1 LNHNV, CDR2 YYDKDF (reference sequence). The CDR3, as DNA: TGTGCCACCAGCAGAGATCTCGGTCGGGACAGTCTTTTT. Its protein product is CATSRDLGRDSLF. Drawing the rest from reference TRBV15 and TRBJ1-4, the complete variable domain is DAMVIQNPRYQVTQFGKPVTLSCSQTLNHNVMYWYQQKSSQAPKLLFHYYDKDFNNEADTPDNFQSRRPNTSFCFLDIRSPGLGDTAMYLCATSRDLGRDSLFGSGTQLSVL.

The table lists this clonotype with a few counts. This chain links TRBV14 with TRBJ2-7; D perhaps matches TRBD2 (6 bases). The CDR3 has 15 amino acids. V was shortened by 0 bases and J by 4 bases, with 13 bases between the two germline ends. In germline, CDR1 is SGHDN, CDR2 FVKESK. As DNA, the CDR3 is TGTGCCAGCAGCCAAGATGAGGAGGGTTTTTACGAGCAGTACTTC. This encodes CASSQDEEGFYEQYF.

V gene TRBV29-1 combines with J gene TRBJ1-2; D perhaps matches TRBD1 (6 bases). The CDR3 sequence is 15 residues long. Germline loops: CDR1 SQVTM, CDR2 ANQGSEA. The V end was cut by 5 bases, the J end by 0 bases, with 16 bases between. The CDR3 DNA sequence: TGCAGCGTTTTACGGGGGACAACACCTAACTATGGCTACACCTTC. It is translated as CSVLRGTTPNYGYTF.

The sample holds many counts of this clonotype. CDR3 bases: TGTGCCAGCAGCCCCGGGGCCGGGACAGGCGGCTCACCCCTCCACTTT. It translates to CASSPGAGTGGSPLHF. This rearrangement joins TRBV7-8 to TRBJ1-6; 8 bases fit TRBD1. Germline lookup yields CDR1 SGHVS and CDR2 FQNEAQ. Germline trimming cut 5 bases from V and 10 bases from J; bases unmatched to any gene: 13. The CDR3 is made up of 16 amino acids.

This clonotype was seen a few times. The rearrangement joins TRBV11-3 to TRBJ1-1, with 7 bases identical to TRBD1. The V and J ends lost 4 bases and 8 bases, in that order; junction bases with no gene match: 7. The CDR3 has 13 residues. Per germline, CDR1 SGHNT and CDR2 YENEEA. The CDR3 reads CASSYTDRAEAFF. CDR3 DNA: TGTGCCAGCAGCTATACAGACAGGGCGGAAGCTTTCTTT. The full variable domain, its missing parts supplied by reference TRBV11-3 and TRBJ1-1, is EAGVVQSPRYKIIEKKQPVAFWCNPISGHNTLYWYLQNLGQGPELLIRYENEEAVDDSQLPKDRFSAERLKGVDSTLKIQPAELGDSAVYLCASSYTDRAEAFFGQGTRLTVV.

This clonotype was seen just once. CDR3 nucleotides: TGTGCCAGCAGCCTCGGACAGGCAGGGCGGGAGGCCCAGTACTTC. Translation gives CASSLGQAGREAQYF. The J gene is TRBJ2-5, the V gene TRBV7-9; D perhaps matches TRBD2 (8 bases). Germline-derived CDR1 and CDR2 are SEHNR and FQNEAQ (reference sequence). The CDR3 loop spans 15 amino acids. V was shortened by 5 bases and J by 9 bases, with 22 bases between the two germline ends.

This clonotype has ten or more counts. The chain employs TRBV2 and TRBJ1-2, with D perhaps matching TRBD1 (6 bases). This CDR3 region has 14 residues. Trimming removed 1 base from V and 3 bases from J, with 9 bases in between. Germline assignment: CDR1 SNHLY and CDR2 FYNNEI. CDR3 sequence: CASSEGPGDYGYTF. The CDR3 nucleotides read TGTGCCAGCAGTGAAGGCCCAGGGGACTATGGCTACACCTTC.

The chain employs TRBV3-1 and TRBJ1-1; D is ambiguous. The CDR3 length is 12 residues. The germline V gene encodes CDR1 LGHDT and CDR2 YNNKEL (reference sequence). CDR3 residues: CAVVAWGTEAFF. DNA for the CDR3: TGTGCTGTAGTTGCTTGGGGCACTGAAGCTTTCTTT.

This clonotype has a handful of counts. V usage is TRBV5-4 and J usage is TRBJ2-7; TRBD1 matches at 9 bases. Germline CDR1 reads SGHNT; CDR2 reads YYREEE (reference sequence). With V trimmed by 7 bases and J by 5 bases, 10 bases remained unmatched. This CDR3 has 14 amino acids. The CDR3, as DNA: TGTGCCAGCGGACCGGGACAGGGTCGCGACGAGCAGTACTTC. It encodes CASGPGQGRDEQYF.

Turning to this clonotype: It may be a read error: a sequence one base away is much more abundant. The J gene is TRBJ1-6, the V gene TRBV20-1; no reliable D call. CDR1 and CDR2 (germline): DFQATT, SNEGSKA (reference sequence). The CDR3 has 12 amino acids. CDR3 nucleotides: TGCGGTGCCGGAATAGGTTATTCACCCCTCCACTTT. This sequence encodes CGAGIGYSPLHF.

Ten or more counts support this clonotype. The CDR3 is CATSTGRGLGQPQHF. CDR3 coding DNA: TGTGCCACCAGCACCGGAAGGGGGTTGGGTCAGCCCCAGCATTTT. The chain joins TRBV15 to TRBJ1-5, with D tentatively TRBD1 (6 bases). CDR3 size: 15 residues. The germline CDR1 and CDR2 sequences are LNHNV and YYDKDF (reference sequence). The V end was cut by 4 bases, the J end by 6 bases, with 16 bases between. Full variable domain (remainder filled in from reference TRBV15 and TRBJ1-5): DAMVIQNPRYQVTQFGKPVTLSCSQTLNHNVMYWYQQKSSQAPKLLFHYYDKDFNNEADTPDNFQSRRPNTSFCFLDIRSPGLGDTAMYLCATSTGRGLGQPQHFGDGTRLSIL.

J is TRBJ1-3 and V is TRBV12-1; TRBD1 is taken as the D call from the table, unchecked against the DNA. TRBV12-1 constitutes a pseudogene. CDR3 length: 16 amino acids. For the CDR3, the DNA is TGTGCCAGCAGCTATGCCGGGGCGAGCTCTGGAAACACCATATATTTT. This sequence encodes CASSYAGASSGNTIYF.

The V call is TRBV10-3, the J call TRBJ2-5, with 8 nucleotides matching TRBD2. The germline gives CDR1 ENHRY, CDR2 SYGVKD. The length of the CDR3 is 13 residues. The V segment lost 7 bases and the J segment 4 bases; nucleotides outside the gene matches: 5. The CDR3 nucleotides read TGTGCCATCAAAGGAAGCGGGGGAGAGACCCAGTACTTC. Amino acids: CAIKGSGGETQYF.

V and J are TRBV20-1 and TRBJ2-5; perhaps TRBD2 as D (5 bases). Trimming pared 6 bases from V and 7 bases from J, leaving 21 bases between. From germline, CDR1 is DFQATT and CDR2 SNEGSKA (reference sequence). The CDR3 runs to 14 residues. The CDR3 is CSADINGLHGTQYF. The CDR3 coding sequence is TGCAGTGCCGATATAAATGGACTGCACGGGACCCAGTACTTC.

There are a few counts of this clonotype. J is TRBJ2-7 and V is TRBV20-1, with a weak D call TRBD2 (5 bases). The CDR3 contains 14 residues. V lost 6 bases to trimming and J lost 5 bases, with 20 bases between them. Germline lookup yields CDR1 DFQATT and CDR2 SNEGSKA (reference sequence). The CDR3 here is CSADVGLSFDEQYF. CDR3 nucleotide sequence: TGCAGTGCCGACGTCGGACTCTCATTTGACGAGCAGTACTTC.

Only a few counts were recorded for this clonotype. This rearrangement joins TRBV19 to TRBJ1-5; TRBD1 might be the D (5 bases). V dropped 5 bases and J dropped 6 bases, with 17 bases sitting between them. This CDR3 comprises 15 residues. The germline CDR1 and CDR2 sequences are LNHDA and SQIVND (reference sequence). CDR3 region: CASSSGSGKGQPQHF. For the CDR3, the DNA is TGTGCCAGTAGTTCCGGCTCAGGGAAGGGTCAGCCCCAGCATTTT. Drawing the rest from reference TRBV19 and TRBJ1-5, the complete variable domain is DGGITQSPKYLFRKEGQNVTLSCEQNLNHDAMYWYRQDPGQGLRLIYYSQIVNDFQKGDIAEGYSVSREKKESFPLTVTSAQKNPTAFYLCASSSGSGKGQPQHFGDGTRLSIL.

Turning to this clonotype: The junction departs from germline at one end; a sequencing error may be responsible. The genes are TRBV2 and TRBJ1-1; D remains ambiguous. The CDR3 is 15 amino acids. Germline V lookup: CDR1 SNHLY, CDR2 FYNNEI. CDR3 loop: CASREASGMNTEAFF. The CDR3 bases are TGTGCCAGCAGAGAAGCGTCCGGCATGAACACTGAAGCTTTCTTT.

The chain is built from TRBV20-1 and TRBJ2-7, with D unclear. Germline assignment: CDR1 DFQATT and CDR2 SNEGSKA (reference sequence). The germline V and J ends were trimmed by 8 bases and 1 base, with 9 bases remaining between them. The CDR3 runs 11 residues. The CDR3 here is CSSDRSYEQYF. DNA for the CDR3: TGCAGTTCGGACCGTTCCTACGAGCAGTACTTC.

This clonotype was seen repeatedly, ten times or more. The chain links TRBV7-2 to TRBJ1-6, with 9 bases fitting TRBD1. Losses at the gene ends were 4 bases for V and 7 bases for J; bases not matched to a gene: 5. Germline values: CDR1 SGHTA, CDR2 FQGNSA. The CDR3 has 15 amino acids. This CDR3 is CASSSAGTGNSPLHF. The CDR3 nucleotides are TGTGCCAGCAGCTCCGCCGGGACAGGGAATTCACCCCTCCACTTT.

At least ten counts were recorded for this clonotype. The chain recombines TRBV9 with TRBJ1-1, with D unresolved. The CDR3 runs 14 residues. Trimming left V 4 bases short and J 5 bases short, with 15 bases between. Looked up from germline, CDR1 is SGDLS and CDR2 is YYNGEE. This CDR3 is CASSPRASGTEAFF. For the CDR3, the DNA is TGTGCCAGCAGCCCCCGGGCCTCGGGAACTGAAGCTTTCTTT.

This clonotype was found many times. This chain connects TRBV7-6 to TRBJ1-5, with no clear D. Germline values: CDR1 SGHVS, CDR2 FNYEAQ. Trimming left V 1 base short and J 6 bases short, with 7 bases between. This CDR3 region has 13 residues. The CDR3 is CASSLEESQPQHF. CDR3 DNA: TGTGCCAGCAGCTTAGAGGAGAGTCAGCCCCAGCATTTT.

This clonotype was counted once. The V call is TRBV11-2, the J call TRBJ1-1; D call uncertain. V was shortened by 6 bases and J by 7 bases, with 18 bases between the two germline ends. This CDR3 spans 14 amino acids. Per germline, CDR1 SGHAT and CDR2 FQNNGV. In DNA form, the CDR3 reads TGTGCCAGCAGTTTTGATGACGGCGAGTTTGAAGCTTTCTTT. Protein: CASSFDDGEFEAFF.

In its sample, this clonotype was seen a few times. V is TRBV7-8 and J is TRBJ1-6; maybe TRBD1 (5 bases). Trimming cost V 5 bases and J 2 bases, with 13 bases left between them. This CDR3 has 16 amino acids. Germline values: CDR1 SGHVS, CDR2 FQNEAQ. The chain's CDR3 is CASSLPGSPYNSPLHF. Here the CDR3 DNA reads TGTGCCAGCAGCCTACCAGGGTCTCCCTATAATTCACCCCTCCACTTT.

The chain uses TRBV5-1 and TRBJ2-7, with 12 bases that match TRBD1. The germline V gene encodes CDR1 SGHRS and CDR2 YFSETQ. CDR3 size: 16 residues. The junction had 5 bases not matched to a gene; V was cut back by 1 base and J by 3 bases. CDR3: CASSLTGTGGYYEQYF. CDR3 sequence (DNA): TGCGCCAGCAGCTTGACCGGGACAGGGGGCTACTACGAGCAGTACTTC.

The chain recombines TRBV12-3 or TRBV12-4 with TRBJ1-2; D gene uncertain. The V end was cut by 5 bases, the J end by 2 bases, with 12 bases between. The CDR3 consists of 14 residues. CDR3 sequence (DNA): TGTGCCAGCAGTGAGGGCCTGGGAAACTATGGCTACACCTTC. This encodes CASSEGLGNYGYTF.

This chain uses TRBV9 with TRBJ2-5; tentative D call: TRBD1 (5 bases). Germline V gives CDR1 SGDLS, CDR2 YYNGEE. The ends were cut back, 0 bases at V and 5 bases at J, with 14 bases in the middle. The CDR3 has 15 residues. CDR3 nucleotide sequence: TGTGCCAGCAGCGTAGAAGCAGGGTCCCTCGAGACCCAGTACTTC. Amino acids: CASSVEAGSLETQYF.

V gene TRBV12-3 or TRBV12-4 combines with J gene TRBJ2-2; weak D call: TRBD1 (6 bases). The CDR3 contains 17 residues. Deletions cut 4 bases from V and 6 bases from J, with 21 bases between. The CDR3 coding sequence is TGTGCCAGCAGTTCCCGCGGCCGCAGGGGTTTCCCCGGGGAGCTGTTTTTT. This encodes CASSSRGRRGFPGELFF.